A single sample is the source of the 24 T cell receptor beta chains below, sequenced in a study of blood T cell repertoires in COVID-19. This table comes from immunoSEQ multiplex PCR, and its TCRdb copy is limited to in-frame clones, with some not included. The sample includes fewer than 150,000 clones, under 85% of them seen just once. The specimen sequenced was peripheral blood. Source of these receptors: a woman over 75 in a cohort sampled during active or convalescent COVID-19.

The CDR3 reads CAIRQGVTDTQYF. The DNA for the CDR3 is TGTGCCATCAGACAGGGAGTCACAGATACGCAGTATTTT. The chain combines TRBV6-5 with TRBJ2-3; TRBD1 agrees at 7 bases. Looked up from germline, CDR1 is MNHEY and CDR2 is SVGAGI. CDR3 length: 13 residues. V trimming: 10 bases; J trimming: 2 bases; junction bases outside the gene matches: 6.

The chain employs TRBV27 and TRBJ1-2; maybe TRBD1 (5 bases). Germline CDR1 is MNHEY and CDR2 is SMNVEV (reference sequence). Trimming took off 5 bases at V and 2 bases at J, with 18 bases between the two ends. The CDR3 length is 16 residues. CDR3 region: CASSPRSAGMNYGYTF. Written as DNA, the CDR3 is TGTGCCAGCAGTCCAAGGTCTGCAGGGATGAACTATGGCTACACCTTC.

The CDR3 DNA follows: TGTGCCAGTAGTATAGACCCGGGCTACGAGCAGTACTTC. This gives the protein CASSIDPGYEQYF. The chain carries TRBV19 and TRBJ2-7; D unresolved. From germline, CDR1 is LNHDA and CDR2 SQIVND (reference sequence). The CDR3 totals 13 residues. Trimming removed 0 bases at V and 3 bases at J, with 6 bases between.

A few counts support this clone. The chain recombines TRBV15 with TRBJ2-3; 11 nucleotides agree with TRBD1. Germline loops: CDR1 LNHNV, CDR2 YYDKDF (reference sequence). V lost 6 bases to trimming and J lost 2 bases; unmatched junction nucleotides: 4. The CDR3 is 15 amino acids. Here the CDR3 DNA reads TGTGCCACCAGGAATGGACAGGGGGCCACAGATACGCAGTATTTT. This codes for CATRNGQGATDTQYF.

Here the CDR3 DNA reads TGTGCCAGCAGTTTCCTTAACCTAGACACCATATATTTT. Its protein product is CASSFLNLDTIYF. The gene calls are TRBV6-5 and TRBJ1-3; D gene unclear. Germline loops: CDR1 MNHEY, CDR2 SVGAGI. The CDR3 is 13 residues long. The germline V and J ends were trimmed by 4 bases and 8 bases, with 12 bases remaining between them.

Only a few counts were recorded for this clone. The chain joins TRBV29-1 to TRBJ2-1; 9 bases map to TRBD2. Germline values: CDR1 SQVTM, CDR2 ANQGSEA. The CDR3 is 14 amino acids. The J segment lost 5 bases and the V segment lost 5 bases, leaving 7 bases of the junction unmatched. For the CDR3, the DNA is TGCAGCGTTTCGAAGCGGGGGGCACACAATGAGCAGTTCTTC. It translates to CSVSKRGAHNEQFF.

The J gene is TRBJ1-5, the V gene TRBV9; TRBD1 is a possible D gene (5 bases). The CDR3 covers 15 residues. CDR1 SGDLS and CDR2 YYNGEE come from the germline V gene. Trimming pared 4 bases from V and 1 base from J, leaving 12 bases between. For the CDR3, the DNA is TGTGCCAGCAGCAAGGGGTCTTTAAGCAATCAGCCCCAGCATTTT. Amino acid sequence: CASSKGSLSNQPQHF.

J is TRBJ1-1 and V is TRBV7-3, with D possibly TRBD1 on 5 matching bases. V dropped 5 bases and J dropped 0 bases, with 10 bases sitting between them. This CDR3 contains 14 residues. From germline, CDR1 is SGHTA and CDR2 FQGTGA. The CDR3: CASSLARVNTEAFF. As DNA, the CDR3 is TGTGCCAGCAGCCTCGCCAGGGTGAACACTGAAGCTTTCTTT.

CDR3 region: CASSLMGLGSPLHF. Written as DNA, the CDR3 is TGTGCCAGCAGTTTAATGGGGCTGGGTTCACCCCTCCACTTT. The J gene is TRBJ1-6, the V gene TRBV6-2 or TRBV6-3; maybe TRBD1 (5 bases). V was trimmed by 4 bases and J by 9 bases, leaving 13 bases between them. This CDR3 comprises 14 residues. The germline V gene encodes CDR1 MNHEY and CDR2 SVGEGT.

CDR3 region: CASSAGAFRNEKLFF. The DNA of the CDR3 is TGTGCCAGCAGCGCAGGGGCATTTCGTAATGAAAAACTGTTTTTT. This chain joins TRBV9 and TRBJ1-4; weak D call: TRBD1 (6 bases). This CDR3 is built from 15 residues. Germline V gene data show CDR1 as SGDLS and CDR2 as YYNGEE. V was trimmed by 3 bases and J by 4 bases, leaving 13 bases between them.

V and J are TRBV29-1 and TRBJ2-5, with D possibly matching TRBD2 (6 bases). The germline V gene has CDR1 SQVTM and CDR2 ANQGSEA. CDR3 size: 14 residues. V lost 0 bases and J 1 base, leaving 9 bases between the germline ends. The CDR3 DNA reads TGCAGCGTTGAAGATCGGGGGACCCAAGAGACCCAGTACTTC. Its protein product is CSVEDRGTQETQYF.

V gene TRBV11-2 combines with J gene TRBJ1-2; the D gene is possibly TRBD1 (6 bases). Trimming left V 2 bases short and J 7 bases short, with 11 bases between. This CDR3 spans 13 amino acids. Germline V gives CDR1 SGHAT, CDR2 FQNNGV. The CDR3 loop reads CASSLSGEGGYTF. The DNA of the CDR3 is TGTGCCAGCAGCTTATCAGGGGAGGGTGGCTACACCTTC.

On this clone itself: Other DNA sequences of this sample code for an identical CDR3. This chain uses TRBV11-2 with TRBJ1-1, with D possibly being TRBD1 (5 bases). The CDR3 sequence is 14 residues long. The V end lost 1 base, the J end lost 0 bases, and 6 bases lay between the germline ends. Per germline, CDR1 SGHAT and CDR2 FQNNGV. The CDR3 here is CASSLVGVNTEAFF. The CDR3 DNA reads as TGTGCCAGCAGCTTAGTAGGGGTGAACACTGAAGCTTTCTTT.

This chain connects TRBV7-3 to TRBJ2-2; a weak D match, TRBD2 (6 bases). This CDR3 spans 14 amino acids. CDR1 SGHTA and CDR2 FQGTGA come from the germline V gene. V gave up 1 base and J gave up 5 bases, with 8 bases separating them. The CDR3 bases are TGTGCCAGCAGCTTAAACGGACTAACCGGGGAGCTGTTTTTT. Protein sequence: CASSLNGLTGELFF.

CDR3 bases: TGCAGCGTTGATTTGTCCGGGACTAGCACAGATACGCAGTATTTT. It encodes CSVDLSGTSTDTQYF. The J gene is TRBJ2-3, the V gene TRBV29-1; weak D call: TRBD2 (6 bases). V was cut by 3 bases and J by 0 bases, with 13 bases left in between. Germline CDR1 is SQVTM and CDR2 is ANQGSEA. This CDR3 region has 15 residues.

With regard to this clone: The same CDR3 can be traced to other DNA sequences in this sample. The J gene is TRBJ2-5, the V gene TRBV5-4; 13 bases fit TRBD2. This CDR3 region has 16 residues. The germline V gene encodes CDR1 SGHNT and CDR2 YYREEE (reference sequence). V shed 0 bases and J 1 base; nucleotides not matched to a gene: 0. The CDR3 coding sequence is TGTGCCAGCAGCTTGGGACTAGCGGGGGGCCAAGAGACCCAGTACTTC. This gives the protein CASSLGLAGGQETQYF.

V and J are TRBV28 and TRBJ2-1; 8 nucleotides line up with TRBD2. The germline V gene encodes CDR1 MDHEN and CDR2 SYDVKM. V trimming: 5 bases; J trimming: 7 bases; junction bases outside the gene matches: 10. The CDR3 extends over 15 amino acids. CDR3 nucleotide sequence: TGTGCCAGCAGTCAAACCGGGACTAGGGGGAATGAGCAGTTCTTC. Amino acids: CASSQTGTRGNEQFF.

The chain has TRBV5-4 and TRBJ1-1; D is undetermined. The CDR3 totals 13 residues. V was trimmed by 3 bases and J by 0 bases, leaving 6 bases between them. Germline loops: CDR1 SGHNT, CDR2 YYREEE (reference sequence). CDR3 sequence (DNA): TGTGCCAGCAGCTCACAGATGAACACTGAAGCTTTCTTT. Translated, it gives CASSSQMNTEAFF.

The rearrangement links TRBV5-1 to TRBJ1-1; no firm D call. The CDR3 is 14 residues long. Germline loops: CDR1 SGHRS, CDR2 YFSETQ. With 7 bases removed from V and 0 bases from J, the gap between germline ends came to 13 bases. The chain's CDR3 is CASGLYSMNTEAFF. The CDR3 region has the DNA TGCGCCAGCGGCCTTTACAGCATGAACACTGAAGCTTTCTTT.

CDR3 nucleotides: TGTGCCAGCAGTTATTACCTCGGAAGGGAGGGCTATGGCTACACCTTC. The encoded protein is CASSYYLGREGYGYTF. The V and J genes are TRBV6-5 and TRBJ1-2; D gene uncertain. Trimming pared 3 bases from V and 4 bases from J, leaving 18 bases between. Germline V lookup: CDR1 MNHEY, CDR2 SVGAGI. The length of the CDR3 is 16 residues.

Only a few counts were recorded for this clone. The gene calls are TRBV18 and TRBJ2-2, with 7 bases that match TRBD1. The CDR3 consists of 16 residues. Germline CDR1 reads KGHSH; CDR2 reads LQKENI. The junction had 6 bases not matched to a gene; V was cut back by 5 bases and J by 0 bases. CDR3 sequence (DNA): TGTGCCAGCTCAACAAACAGGGGTTCGAACACCGGGGAGCTGTTTTTT. The encoded protein is CASSTNRGSNTGELFF.

Comments on this clone: One base away lies a much larger clone, so this may be a sequencing read error. CDR3 protein: CASSQGPRQGRDEKLFF. As DNA, the CDR3 is TGTGCCAGCAGCCAAGGCCCCCGACAGGGGAGGGATGAAAAACTGTTTTTT. The chain combines TRBV3-1 (or the pseudogene TRBV3-2) with TRBJ1-4, with 8 bases identical to TRBD1. Germline V gene lookup returns CDR1 LGHDT and CDR2 YNNKEL (reference sequence). J lost 6 bases, V lost 1 base, and 10 bases had no gene match. This CDR3 has 17 amino acids.

The chain is built from TRBV2 and TRBJ2-1; 10 nucleotides agree with TRBD2. After removal of 8 bases from V and 8 bases from J, the junction contained 9 bases not matched to a gene. Looked up from germline, CDR1 is SNHLY and CDR2 is FYNNEI. The CDR3 runs to 14 residues. CDR3 DNA: TGTGCCAGCCAGCGGGGGGGATCCTATGATGAGCAGTTCTTC. Translation gives CASQRGGSYDEQFF.

The gene calls are TRBV6-5 and TRBJ2-1, with 7 bases lining up with TRBD2. Germline trimming cut 0 bases from V and 7 bases from J; bases unmatched to any gene: 3. This CDR3 is 14 amino acids long. CDR1 MNHEY and CDR2 SVGAGI come from the germline V gene. CDR3 nucleotide sequence: TGTGCCAGCAGTTACTCGGGGGGGACTAATGAGCAGTTCTTC. Encoded protein: CASSYSGGTNEQFF.